This entry concerns a single T cell receptor beta chain. Method: immunoSEQ multiplex PCR; TCRdb's copy keeps in-frame clones and lacks some. The table includes around 600,000 clones, 95% detected once. This specimen belongs to a study of shared clonotypes between healthy human individuals. In the naive CD8 group, cells lacked CD45RO and were positively selected for CCR7, so terminally differentiated effector memory CD45RA+ cells were left out. CDR3 length: 17 residues. Trimming removed 1 base from V and 0 bases from J; junction bases left unmatched: 4. Per the germline V gene, CDR1 is SGHVS and CDR2 is FNYEAQ.

The chain recombines TRBV7-6 with TRBJ2-1; the match to TRBD2 covers 9 bases. The TCR originated in a woman younger than 45 in good health. Source material: naive CD8+ T cells sorted from blood. The CDR3 here is CASSLDDSGSSYNEQFF. CDR3 DNA sequence: TGTGCCAGCAGCTTAGACGATAGCGGGAGCTCCTACAATGAGCAGTTCTTC.